These 29 T cell receptor beta chains came from one sample sequenced in a study of siplizumab effects on memory and regulatory T cells. This table comes from immunoSEQ multiplex PCR, and its TCRdb copy is limited to in-frame clones, with some not included. The sample consists of more than 85,000 clones, 94% of them appearing once. The sequenced sample consisted of Tregs sorted from blood. The receptors were gathered from a human donor in good health.

This sequence joins TRBV19 and TRBJ2-1; D possibly corresponds to TRBD1 (5 bases). Trimming left V 10 bases short and J 8 bases short, with 18 bases between. The CDR3 is made up of 13 amino acids. Per germline, CDR1 LNHDA and CDR2 SQIVND (reference sequence). The CDR3 bases are TGTGCCACCTCAATAGGGGCACGGGATGAGCAGTTCTTC. It codes for CATSIGARDEQFF.

This clone came up once. This chain links TRBV7-9 with TRBJ2-1, with D hard to call. The CDR3 sequence is 12 residues long. The V gene lost 4 bases and the J gene lost 10 bases, with 11 bases spanning the gap. The germline V gene encodes CDR1 SEHNR and CDR2 FQNEAQ (reference sequence). CDR3 in amino acids: CASSWRLGEQFF. CDR3 nucleotides: TGTGCCAGCAGCTGGAGACTCGGGGAGCAGTTCTTC.

As to this clone: This specimen includes other DNA sequences encoding the same CDR3. The J gene is TRBJ1-1, the V gene TRBV5-4, with D hard to call. In germline, CDR1 is SGHNT, CDR2 YYREEE (reference sequence). CDR3 length equals 14 residues. V lost 4 bases and J lost 0, with 10 bases in between. As DNA, the CDR3 is TGTGCCAGCAGCCGCGGCAGTTTGAACACTGAAGCTTTCTTT. Its translation is CASSRGSLNTEAFF.

V is TRBV6-5 and J is TRBJ2-2; 7 bases are a match to TRBD2. The V segment lost 2 bases and the J segment 8 bases; nucleotides outside the gene matches: 8. CDR1 is MNHEY, CDR2 SVGAGI, per germline. This CDR3 region has 15 residues. CDR3 sequence (DNA): TGTGCCAGCAGTTACGCGGGAGCCAGTCGAGGGGAGCTGTTTTTT. Translated, it gives CASSYAGASRGELFF.

This chain joins TRBV19 and TRBJ2-3; no clear D gene. The germline V gene has CDR1 LNHDA and CDR2 SQIVND (reference sequence). Trimming took 3 bases from V and 1 from J, leaving 14 bases between them. This CDR3 has 16 amino acids. In nucleotides, the CDR3 is TGTGCCAGTAGTATTCAGGACCCTTTTGGCACAGATACGCAGTATTTT. Its protein is CASSIQDPFGTDTQYF.

The gene calls are TRBV28 and TRBJ1-2; unclear D gene. This CDR3 region has 13 residues. Germline-derived CDR1 and CDR2 are MDHEN and SYDVKM. The V and J ends lost 3 bases and 4 bases respectively, with 9 bases between them. For the CDR3, the DNA is TGTGCCAGCAGTTTGGGGTCTATCTATGGCTACACCTTC. It encodes CASSLGSIYGYTF.

This chain links TRBV29-1 with TRBJ1-1, with D perhaps TRBD1 (5 bases). CDR1 SQVTM and CDR2 ANQGSEA come from the germline V gene. V was pared by 0 bases and J by 0 bases, with 5 bases between. The CDR3 length is 13 residues. The CDR3 DNA reads as TGCAGCGTTGAAGAGGGGGTGAACACTGAAGCTTTCTTT. This encodes CSVEEGVNTEAFF. Variable domain in full (rest from reference TRBV29-1 and TRBJ1-1): SAVISQKPSRDICQRGTSLTIQCQVDSQVTMMFWYRQQPGQSLTLIATANQGSEATYESGFVIDKFPISRPNLTFSTLTVSNMSPEDSSIYLCSVEEGVNTEAFFGQGTRLTVV.

This chain links TRBV9 with TRBJ2-2; the D gene is possibly TRBD1 (5 bases). CDR3 size: 14 residues. The V gene lost 4 bases and the J gene lost 6 bases, with 13 bases spanning the gap. The V gene's germline CDR1 is SGDLS and CDR2 YYNGEE. Here the CDR3 DNA reads TGTGCCAGCAGCTTGGGCAGGGTCGCCGGGGAGCTGTTTTTT. Residues: CASSLGRVAGELFF.

V gene TRBV6-6 combines with J gene TRBJ1-5; TRBD1 matches at 7 bases. This CDR3 region has 16 residues. V gave up 0 bases and J gave up 5 bases; unmatched junction bases: 7. Germline V gene sequence: CDR1 MNHNY, CDR2 SVGAGI (reference sequence). The CDR3 spells CASSYSGTATHQPQHF. The CDR3 nucleotides read TGTGCCAGCAGTTACTCCGGGACAGCGACTCATCAGCCCCAGCATTTT.

The chain carries TRBV5-4 and TRBJ1-1; D gene unclear. Germline loops: CDR1 SGHNT, CDR2 YYREEE (reference sequence). The germline V and J ends were trimmed by 0 bases and 0 bases, with 6 bases remaining between them. The CDR3 has 14 residues. The CDR3 here is CASSLVGVNTEAFF. CDR3 bases: TGTGCCAGCAGCTTGGTGGGAGTGAACACTGAAGCTTTCTTT.

The chain couples TRBV7-7 to TRBJ2-7; possibly TRBD1 for D (5 bases). With 5 bases removed from V and 6 bases from J, the gap between germline ends came to 14 bases. Germline V gene data show CDR1 as SSHAT and CDR2 as FNYEAQ (reference sequence). This CDR3 is 13 amino acids long. The CDR3 DNA follows: TGTGCCAGCAGCCAGGGCTTGGGGCTCGAGCAGTACTTC. This codes for CASSQGLGLEQYF. The whole variable domain, remainder taken from reference TRBV7-7 and TRBJ2-7, is GAGVSQSPRYKVTKRGQDVTLRCDPISSHATLYWYQQALGQGPEFLTYFNYEAQPDKSGLPSDRFSAERPEGSISTLTIQRTEQRDSAMYRCASSQGLGLEQYFGPGTRLTVT.

The chain's CDR3 is CASSPQRGLYEQYF. The DNA for the CDR3 is TGTGCCAGCAGCCCACAGCGGGGCCTCTACGAGCAGTACTTC. The chain couples TRBV14 to TRBJ2-7; 7 bases match TRBD2. After removal of 4 bases from V and 3 bases from J, the junction contained 6 bases not matched to a gene. CDR1 is SGHDN, CDR2 FVKESK, per germline. The CDR3 sequence is 14 residues long. Drawing the rest from reference TRBV14 and TRBJ2-7, the complete variable domain is EAGVTQFPSHSVIEKGQTVTLRCDPISGHDNLYWYRRVMGKEIKFLLHFVKESKQDESGMPNNRFLAERTGGTYSTLKVQPAELEDSGVYFCASSPQRGLYEQYFGPGTRLTVT.

The chain is built from TRBV30 and TRBJ1-1, with D possibly TRBD1 on 5 matching bases. Germline V gene data show CDR1 as GTSNPN and CDR2 as SVGIG (reference sequence). Trimming removed 1 base from V and 4 bases from J, with 13 bases in between. The CDR3 totals 14 residues. The CDR3 region is CAWSANLGGTEAFF. CDR3 sequence (DNA): TGTGCCTGGAGTGCGAACCTGGGGGGCACTGAAGCTTTCTTT.

CDR3 residues: CASSLQAPGANVLTF. CDR3 nucleotides: TGTGCCAGCAGTTTACAAGCGCCTGGGGCCAACGTCCTGACTTTC. The chain has TRBV28 and TRBJ2-6; no firm D call. The CDR3 has 15 residues. Trimming pared 2 bases from V and 2 bases from J, leaving 7 bases between. Germline-derived CDR1 and CDR2 are MDHEN and SYDVKM.

V gene TRBV28 combines with J gene TRBJ1-1; 8 bases align to TRBD1. V trimming: 4 bases; J trimming: 0 bases; junction bases outside the gene matches: 4. This CDR3 is 15 amino acids long. In germline, CDR1 is MDHEN, CDR2 SYDVKM. In DNA, the CDR3 is TGTGCCAGCAGTTCCTGGACAGGGATGAACACTGAAGCTTTCTTT. Its protein product is CASSSWTGMNTEAFF.

The chain couples TRBV30 to TRBJ1-1, with 8 bases lining up with TRBD1. This CDR3 contains 15 residues. In germline, CDR1 is GTSNPN, CDR2 SVGIG (reference sequence). The ends lost 3 bases at V and 6 bases at J; junction bases unmatched: 12. The CDR3 region is CAWREDRGGTAEAFF. Written as DNA, the CDR3 is TGTGCCTGGAGGGAAGACAGGGGAGGAACGGCTGAAGCTTTCTTT. Full variable domain (rest looked up from reference TRBV30 and TRBJ1-1): SQTIHQWPATLVQPVGSPLSLECTVEGTSNPNLYWYRQAAGRGLQLLFYSVGIGQISSEVPQNLSASRPQDRQFILSSKKLLLSDSGFYLCAWREDRGGTAEAFFGQGTRLTVV.

In this sample, this clone turned up once. The rearrangement links TRBV6-1 to TRBJ2-1; 7 bases align to TRBD1. Germline V gene data show CDR1 as MNHNS and CDR2 as SASEGT. The CDR3 extends over 16 amino acids. J gave up 8 bases and V 4 bases, and 14 bases lay outside the gene matches. As DNA, the CDR3 is TGTGCCAGCAGTGTCCGAGGGGACAGAGGTTGGGATGAGCAGTTCTTC. Its protein is CASSVRGDRGWDEQFF.

This chain connects TRBV7-9 to TRBJ1-2; D possibly corresponds to TRBD1 (5 bases). V gave up 2 bases and J gave up 4 bases, with 11 bases separating them. Germline V lookup: CDR1 SEHNR, CDR2 FQNEAQ (reference sequence). The CDR3 runs to 14 residues. This CDR3 is CASSLFGGSYGYTF. The CDR3 DNA sequence: TGTGCCAGCAGCTTATTCGGGGGATCCTATGGCTACACCTTC.

V usage is TRBV5-4 and J usage is TRBJ2-1; 11 bases fit TRBD2. CDR3 size: 15 residues. The V gene's germline CDR1 is SGHNT and CDR2 YYREEE (reference sequence). V was clipped by 6 bases and J by 10 bases; unmatched bases: 12. CDR3 residues: CASTHELAGVNEQFF. DNA for the CDR3: TGTGCCAGCACCCATGAACTAGCGGGAGTGAACGAGCAGTTCTTC.

The chain couples TRBV15 to TRBJ2-3; tentatively, D is TRBD2 (5 bases). CDR3 length equals 16 residues. Germline CDR1 reads LNHNV; CDR2 reads YYDKDF (reference sequence). Trimming removed 0 bases from V and 3 bases from J, with 13 bases in between. The CDR3 sequence is CATSREGSWVTDTQYF. CDR3 DNA: TGTGCCACCAGCAGAGAGGGGAGTTGGGTTACAGATACGCAGTATTTT.

The CDR3 nucleotides read TGTGCCAGCAGCATAGGGACTAGCGGGAGGGTGGGCTTCACAGATACGCAGTATTTT. Its translation: CASSIGTSGRVGFTDTQYF. The chain couples TRBV21-1 to TRBJ2-3; the DNA was not compared with TRBD2, the D call given in the table. TRBV21-1 is annotated as a pseudogene. This CDR3 is 19 amino acids long.

This clone was counted at least ten times. This chain joins TRBV29-1 and TRBJ2-7; the D gene is possibly TRBD1 (5 bases). Germline CDR1 reads SQVTM; CDR2 reads ANQGSEA. The V end was cut by 7 bases, the J end by 0 bases, with 7 bases between. The CDR3 is 11 amino acids. The CDR3 nucleotides are TGCAGCGGACAGAGCTCCTACGAGCAGTACTTC. It codes for CSGQSSYEQYF.

The CDR3 sequence: CASSLLRGPYNEQFF. As DNA, the CDR3 is TGTGCCAGCAGTTTACTGCGGGGTCCCTACAATGAGCAGTTCTTC. V is TRBV28 and J is TRBJ2-1; tentative D call: TRBD2 (6 bases). The CDR3 covers 15 residues. In germline, CDR1 is MDHEN, CDR2 SYDVKM. Trimming took off 2 bases at V and 2 bases at J, with 10 bases between the two ends.

This chain's CDR3 is CASSQQSSYNEQFF. DNA of the CDR3: TGTGCCAGCTCACAACAAAGCTCCTACAATGAGCAGTTCTTC. The rearrangement joins TRBV18 to TRBJ2-1; D remains unclear. In germline, CDR1 is KGHSH, CDR2 LQKENI. Trimming removed 4 bases at V and 0 bases at J, with 7 bases between. The CDR3 sequence is 14 residues long.

This clone was detected only a few times. V is TRBV11-2 and J is TRBJ1-1, with unresolved D. V lost 5 bases and J 3 bases, leaving 13 bases between the germline ends. Germline V gives CDR1 SGHAT, CDR2 FQNNGV. The CDR3 is 14 amino acids. The CDR3 region has the DNA TGTGCCAGCAGCCCACGGGTTGTCCACACTGAAGCTTTCTTT. This translates into CASSPRVVHTEAFF.

The CDR3 spells CATSRVPFMRELFYEQFF. The DNA of the CDR3 is TGTGCCACCAGCAGAGTCCCTTTTATGCGGGAGTTATTCTATGAGCAGTTCTTC. The chain recombines TRBV15 with TRBJ2-1; 7 bases are a match to TRBD2. V shed 1 base, J shed 8 bases, and the junction held 17 bases outside the gene matches. The CDR3 is made up of 18 amino acids. In germline, CDR1 is LNHNV, CDR2 YYDKDF (reference sequence).

The genes are TRBV20-1 and TRBJ1-2; TRBD1 matches 7 bases. Germline V gene lookup returns CDR1 DFQATT and CDR2 SNEGSKA (reference sequence). The CDR3 runs to 11 residues. CDR3 protein: CSNRGAGGYTF. The CDR3, as DNA: TGCAGCAACAGGGGCGCAGGGGGCTACACCTTC.

Here the CDR3 DNA reads TGTGCCAGCAGCTCCGGGACAGCGAACACTGAAGCTTTCTTT. Translation gives CASSSGTANTEAFF. The chain carries TRBV9 and TRBJ1-1, with 7 positions matching TRBD1. The junction had 4 bases not matched to a gene; V was cut back by 4 bases and J by 1 base. The germline V gene encodes CDR1 SGDLS and CDR2 YYNGEE. This CDR3 contains 14 residues.

The chain carries TRBV27 and TRBJ2-7; D uncertain. The CDR3 is 16 residues long. Per germline, CDR1 MNHEY and CDR2 SMNVEV (reference sequence). V lost 1 base to trimming and J lost 1 base, with 14 bases between them. CDR3 bases: TGTGCCAGCAGTTTATTAGGTCTGACCCCGTCCTACGAGCAGTACTTC. Its protein is CASSLLGLTPSYEQYF.